Sequencing of this T cell receptor beta chain was carried out in a study of response to subunit inactivated influenza vaccine. Broader study findings: There was a suggestion from the authors that each seasonal influenza vaccination recruits few new T cells.

The CDR3 totals 15 residues. V gave up 3 bases and J gave up 1 base, with 10 bases separating them. This clonotype was seen a few times. Its target is not known. TCRdb called the RT-PCR reads again in MiXCR, with one record for every CDR3 protein. Among over 400,000 distinct CDR3 sequences listed, 11% were seen once. This chain links TRBV12-3 or TRBV12-4 with TRBJ2-4; the D call may be TRBD1 or TRBD2 (6 bases each). This sequence was found in a middle-aged man who received an inactivated influenza vaccine. The specimen was PBMCs from blood, collected roughly 48 days after vaccination. As DNA, the CDR3 is TGTGCCAGCAGTTTTGGGGGGCCGGCCAAAAACATTCAGTACTTC. This sequence encodes CASSFGGPAKNIQYF.